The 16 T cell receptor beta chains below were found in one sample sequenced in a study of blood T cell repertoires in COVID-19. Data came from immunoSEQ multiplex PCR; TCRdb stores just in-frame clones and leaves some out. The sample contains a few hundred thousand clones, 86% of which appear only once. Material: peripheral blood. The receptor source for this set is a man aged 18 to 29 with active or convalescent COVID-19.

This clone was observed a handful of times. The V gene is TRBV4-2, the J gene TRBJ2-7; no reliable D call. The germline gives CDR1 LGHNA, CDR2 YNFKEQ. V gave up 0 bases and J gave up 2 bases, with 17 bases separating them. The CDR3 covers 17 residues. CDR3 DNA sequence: TGTGCCAGCAGCCAAGATCAGAACAGACCTACCACCTACGAGCAGTACTTC. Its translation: CASSQDQNRPTTYEQYF.

CDR3 sequence (DNA): TGTGCCAGCAGCGCGTCTTACAGCCCACTTAATTCACCCCTCCACTTT. Residues: CASSASYSPLNSPLHF. The chain carries TRBV9 and TRBJ1-6; D unclear. Deletions cut 3 bases from V and 6 bases from J, with 16 bases between. The CDR3 consists of 16 residues. CDR1 is SGDLS and CDR2 is YYNGEE in the germline V gene.

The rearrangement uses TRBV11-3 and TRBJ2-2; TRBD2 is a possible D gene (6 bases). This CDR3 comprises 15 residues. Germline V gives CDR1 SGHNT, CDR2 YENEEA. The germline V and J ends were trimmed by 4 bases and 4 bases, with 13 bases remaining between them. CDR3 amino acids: CASSSVRGFTGELFF. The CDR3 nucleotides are TGTGCCAGCAGCTCGGTGCGGGGATTCACCGGGGAGCTGTTTTTT.

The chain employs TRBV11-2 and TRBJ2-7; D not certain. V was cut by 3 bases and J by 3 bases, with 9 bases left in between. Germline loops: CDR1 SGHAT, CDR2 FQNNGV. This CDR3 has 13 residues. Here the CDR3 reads CASSFARGYEQYF. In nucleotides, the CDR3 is TGTGCCAGCAGCTTTGCCAGAGGCTACGAGCAGTACTTC.

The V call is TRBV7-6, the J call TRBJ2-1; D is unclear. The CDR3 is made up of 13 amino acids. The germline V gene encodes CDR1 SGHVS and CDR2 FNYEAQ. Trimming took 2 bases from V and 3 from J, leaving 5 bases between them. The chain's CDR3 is CASSLTGYNEQFF. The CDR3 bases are TGTGCCAGCAGCTTAACTGGCTACAATGAGCAGTTCTTC.

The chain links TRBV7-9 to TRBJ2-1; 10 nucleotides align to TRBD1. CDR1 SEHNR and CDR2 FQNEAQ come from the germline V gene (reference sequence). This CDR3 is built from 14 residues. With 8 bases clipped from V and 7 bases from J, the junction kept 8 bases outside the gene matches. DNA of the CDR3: TGTGCCAGCCGCCGGGGACAGGGGCCGAATGAGCAGTTCTTC. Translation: CASRRGQGPNEQFF.

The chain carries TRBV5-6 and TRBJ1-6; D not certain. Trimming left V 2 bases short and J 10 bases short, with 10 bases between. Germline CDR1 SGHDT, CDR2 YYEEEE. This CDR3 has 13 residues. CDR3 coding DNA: TGTGCCAGCAGCTTTGGTCCGGGGTCACCCCTCCACTTT. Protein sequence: CASSFGPGSPLHF.

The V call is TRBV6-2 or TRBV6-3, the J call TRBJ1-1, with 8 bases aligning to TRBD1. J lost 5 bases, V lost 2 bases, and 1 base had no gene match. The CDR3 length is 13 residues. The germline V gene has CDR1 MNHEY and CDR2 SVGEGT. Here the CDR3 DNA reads TGTGCCAGCAGTTACAGGACAGGGACTGAAGCTTTCTTT. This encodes CASSYRTGTEAFF.

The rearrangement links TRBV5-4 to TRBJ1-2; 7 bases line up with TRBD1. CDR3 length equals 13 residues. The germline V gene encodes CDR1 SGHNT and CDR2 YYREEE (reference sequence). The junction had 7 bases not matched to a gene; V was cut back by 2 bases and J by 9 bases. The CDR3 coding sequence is TGTGCCAGCAGCTTCCTTCGACAGGGAAGCTACACCTTC. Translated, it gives CASSFLRQGSYTF.

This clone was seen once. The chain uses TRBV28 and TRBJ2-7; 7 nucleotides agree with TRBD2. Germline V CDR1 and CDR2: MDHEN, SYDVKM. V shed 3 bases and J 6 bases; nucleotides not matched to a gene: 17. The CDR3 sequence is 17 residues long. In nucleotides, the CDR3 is TGTGCCAGCAGTTTCGTGGGACTGGGGGGGGTCGAGCGCGAGCAGTACTTC. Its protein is CASSFVGLGGVEREQYF. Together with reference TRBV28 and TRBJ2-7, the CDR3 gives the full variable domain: DVKVTQSSRYLVKRTGEKVFLECVQDMDHENMFWYRQDPGLGLRLIYFSYDVKMKEKGDIPEGYSVSREKKERFSLILESASTNQTSMYLCASSFVGLGGVEREQYFGPGTRLTVT.

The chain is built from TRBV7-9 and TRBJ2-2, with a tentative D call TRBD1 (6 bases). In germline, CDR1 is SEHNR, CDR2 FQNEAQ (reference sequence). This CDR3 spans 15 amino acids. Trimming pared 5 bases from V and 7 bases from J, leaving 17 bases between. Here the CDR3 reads CASSKPGRGDGELFF. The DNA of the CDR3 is TGTGCCAGCAGCAAACCGGGCAGGGGTGACGGGGAGCTGTTTTTT. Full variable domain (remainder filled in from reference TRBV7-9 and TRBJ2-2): DTGVSQNPRHKITKRGQNVTFRCDPISEHNRLYWYRQTLGQGPEFLTYFQNEAQLEKSRLLSDRFSAERPKGSFSTLEIQRTEQGDSAMYLCASSKPGRGDGELFFGEGSRLTVL.

CDR3 nucleotides: TGTGCCAGCAGTTACACGGGTGCCGGGGAGCTGTTTTTT. Residues: CASSYTGAGELFF. V and J are TRBV6-5 and TRBJ2-2; no definite D call. This CDR3 comprises 13 residues. Trimming stripped 2 bases from V and 6 bases from J, with 7 bases between. Germline CDR1 MNHEY, CDR2 SVGAGI.

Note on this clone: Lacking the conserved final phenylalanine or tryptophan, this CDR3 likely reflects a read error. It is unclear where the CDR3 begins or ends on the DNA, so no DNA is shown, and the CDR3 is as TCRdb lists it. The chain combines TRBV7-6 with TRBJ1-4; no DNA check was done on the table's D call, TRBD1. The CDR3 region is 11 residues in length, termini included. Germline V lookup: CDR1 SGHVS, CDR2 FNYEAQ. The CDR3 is CASSPTDGQPN.

The CDR3 protein is CASSPRQGHTEAFF. CDR3 coding DNA: TGTGCCAGCAGTCCCCGACAGGGACACACTGAAGCTTTCTTT. The gene calls are TRBV27 and TRBJ1-1; TRBD1 agrees at 7 bases. This CDR3 is built from 14 residues. From germline, CDR1 is MNHEY and CDR2 SMNVEV (reference sequence). V was pared by 5 bases and J by 3 bases, with 6 bases of the junction left unmatched.

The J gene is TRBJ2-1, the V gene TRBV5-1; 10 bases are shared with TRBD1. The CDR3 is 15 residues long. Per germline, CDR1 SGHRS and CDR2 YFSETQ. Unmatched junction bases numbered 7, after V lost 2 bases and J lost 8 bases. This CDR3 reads CASSLFGQGVDEQFF. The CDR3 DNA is TGCGCCAGCAGCTTATTCGGACAGGGGGTTGATGAGCAGTTCTTC.

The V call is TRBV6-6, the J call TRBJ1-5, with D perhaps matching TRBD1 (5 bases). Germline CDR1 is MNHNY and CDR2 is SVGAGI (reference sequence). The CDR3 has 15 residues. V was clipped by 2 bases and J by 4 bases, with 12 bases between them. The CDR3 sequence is CASSYSSGRNQPQHF. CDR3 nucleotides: TGTGCCAGCAGTTACAGTTCAGGGCGAAATCAGCCCCAGCATTTT.